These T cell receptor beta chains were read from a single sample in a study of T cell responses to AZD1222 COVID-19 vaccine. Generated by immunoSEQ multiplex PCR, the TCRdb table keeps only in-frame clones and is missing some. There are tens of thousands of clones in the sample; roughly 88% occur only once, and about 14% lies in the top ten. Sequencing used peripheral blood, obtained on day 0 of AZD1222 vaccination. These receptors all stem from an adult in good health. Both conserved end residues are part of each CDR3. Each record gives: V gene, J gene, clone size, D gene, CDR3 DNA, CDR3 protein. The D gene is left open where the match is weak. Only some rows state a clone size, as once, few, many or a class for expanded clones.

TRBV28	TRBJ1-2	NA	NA	TGTGCCAGCAGTCCCCCGGACACTAACTATGGCTACACCTTC	CASSPPDTNYGYTF
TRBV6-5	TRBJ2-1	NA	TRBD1	TGTGCCAGCAGGAAGACAGGGGTTGATGAGCAGTTCTTC	CASRKTGVDEQFF
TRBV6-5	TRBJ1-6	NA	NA	TGTGCCAGCAATTGGGGGGCGGGGAATTCACCCCTCCACTTT	CASNWGAGNSPLHF
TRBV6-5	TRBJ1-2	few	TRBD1	TGTGCCAGTTCACAGGGGGCTAACTATGGCTACACCTTC	CASSQGANYGYTF
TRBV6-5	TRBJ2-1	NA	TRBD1	TGTGCCAGCAGGAGACAGGGGAGAACGGGTGAGCAGTTCTTC	CASRRQGRTGEQFF
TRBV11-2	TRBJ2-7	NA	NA	TGTGCCAGCAGCTTAGCTGGGGAGCAGTACTTC	CASSLAGEQYF
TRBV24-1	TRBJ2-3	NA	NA	TGTGCCACCAGTGGGGCTCATGGGGGGGCGACAGATACGCAGTATTTT	CATSGAHGGATDTQYF
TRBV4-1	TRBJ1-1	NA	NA	TGCGCCAGCAGCCAAGAAGTTGTCGTGAACACTGAAGCTTTCTTT	CASSQEVVVNTEAFF
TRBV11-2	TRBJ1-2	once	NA	TGTGCCAGCAGCTTAGCCCAGGGGAATGGCTACACCTTC	CASSLAQGNGYTF
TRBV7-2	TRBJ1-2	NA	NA	TGTGCCAGCAGCTTAAACCGCGACCGCCGAGGCTACACCTTC	CASSLNRDRRGYTF
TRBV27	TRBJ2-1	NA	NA	TGTGCCAGCAGTTTACACAATGAGCAGTTCTTC	CASSLHNEQFF
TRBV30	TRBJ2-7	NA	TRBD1	TGTGCCTGGAGTCGCGGGACAGGGAACGTTTACGAGCAGTACTTC	CAWSRGTGNVYEQYF
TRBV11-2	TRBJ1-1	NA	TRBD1	TGTGCCAGCAGCTTAGTCCTGGGGACAGGGAACACTGAAGCTTTCTTT	CASSLVLGTGNTEAFF
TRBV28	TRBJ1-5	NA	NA	TGTGCCAGCAGTGGCCATGGTCATCAGCCCCAGCATTTT	CASSGHGHQPQHF
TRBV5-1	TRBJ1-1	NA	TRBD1	TGCGCCAGCAGCTCGATACCGGGACAGGGCACTGAAGCTTTCTTT	CASSSIPGQGTEAFF
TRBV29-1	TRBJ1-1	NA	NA	TGCAGCGTTACGGACGGTGAAGCTTTCTTT	CSVTDGEAFF
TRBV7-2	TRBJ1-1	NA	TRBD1	TGTGCCAGCAGCTCAACAGGGGTGAATGAAGCTTTCTTT	CASSSTGVNEAFF
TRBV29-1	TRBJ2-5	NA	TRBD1	TGCAGCGTAGAACCGACAGGGATGGGAGAGACCCAGTACTTC	CSVEPTGMGETQYF
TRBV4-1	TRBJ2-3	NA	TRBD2	TGCGCCAGCAGCCTTGGGACTACCCGCACAGATACGCAGTATTTT	CASSLGTTRTDTQYF
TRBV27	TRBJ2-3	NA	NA	TGTGCCAGCAGTTTGGGGGGGCTCATTAGCACAGATACGCAGTATTTT	CASSLGGLISTDTQYF
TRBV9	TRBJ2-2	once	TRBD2	TGTGCCAGCAGCCTAGGACTAGCGGGGGTGAACACCGGGGAGCTGTTTTTT	CASSLGLAGVNTGELFF
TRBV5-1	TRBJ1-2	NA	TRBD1	TGCGCCAGCAGCCTCACACAGGGGAACTATGGCTACACCTTC	CASSLTQGNYGYTF
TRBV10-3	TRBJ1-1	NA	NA	TGTGCCTCTGGAACAGGAACAGAAGCTTTCTTT	CASGTGTEAFF
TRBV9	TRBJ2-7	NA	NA	TGTGCCAGCAGCGTAGGGTCCGGGTCCTACGAGCAGTACTTC	CASSVGSGSYEQYF
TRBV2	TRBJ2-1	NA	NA	TGTGCCAGCAGGGGTCCAAGTAGGGATGAGCAGTTCTTC	CASRGPSRDEQFF
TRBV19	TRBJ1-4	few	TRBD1	TGTGCCAGTAGTAAAGGAGGGGGCGCTGAAAAAAAACTGTTTTTT	CASSKGGGAEKKLFF
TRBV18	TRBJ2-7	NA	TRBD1	TGTGCCAGCTCACCGGAGAGGGGGCCCTTCCACGAGCAGTACTTC	CASSPERGPFHEQYF
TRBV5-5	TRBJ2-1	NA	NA	TGTGCCAGCAGCTTGGGACTAGAGTTATTTGATGAGCAGTTCTTC	CASSLGLELFDEQFF
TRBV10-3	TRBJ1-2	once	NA	TGTGCCATCAGTGATAGGGCGGTCCCTCGACGGCCTAATAACTATGGCTACACCTTC	CAISDRAVPRRPNNYGYTF
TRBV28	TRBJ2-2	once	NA	TGTGCCAGCAGTTTAGGAGCACAGGACACCGGGGAGCTGTTTTTT	CASSLGAQDTGELFF
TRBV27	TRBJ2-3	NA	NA	TGTGCCAGCGGATCCTTTTTGGTACAGGACACAGATACGCAGTATTTT	CASGSFLVQDTDTQYF
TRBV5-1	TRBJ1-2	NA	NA	TGCGCCAGCAGCTCAACGGACAGTGGCTACACCTTC	CASSSTDSGYTF
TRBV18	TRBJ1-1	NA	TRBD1	TGTGCCAGCTCGTTGGGACAGGGGGTGAGCACTGAAGCTTTCTTT	CASSLGQGVSTEAFF